These 4 T cell receptor beta chains were sequenced from one sample in a study of neurological immune-mediated disorders. TCRdb re-called the 5' RACE reads with MiXCR, one entry per CDR3 protein. Of 3,500 to 5,000 distinct CDR3 sequences listed, around a third are singletons. Material for sequencing was CD8+ T cells from blood. Every receptor here comes from a man between 50 and 59 years old with HTLV-1-associated myelopathy (HAM/TSP).

This clonotype was picked up many times. The CDR3 region has the DNA TGTGCCAGCAGCCAAGTCGCCGGGGAGCTGTTTTTT. It encodes CASSQVAGELFF. The genes are TRBV14 and TRBJ2-2; D is uncertain. V dropped 1 base and J dropped 6 bases, with 3 bases sitting between them. Germline-derived CDR1 and CDR2 are SGHDN and FVKESK. The CDR3 covers 12 residues.

This chain connects TRBV6-5 to TRBJ2-1; D might be TRBD1 or TRBD2, each matching 5 bases. The CDR3 has 16 amino acids. V was pared by 4 bases and J by 1 base, with 14 bases between. The germline V gene has CDR1 MNHEY and CDR2 SVGAGI. The CDR3 bases are TGTGCCAGCAGTTCCACCGGGACGGAGTCCTACAATGAGCAGTTCTTC. This encodes CASSSTGTESYNEQFF.

This clonotype was observed many times. The chain is built from TRBV12-3 or TRBV12-4 and TRBJ2-3; 10 positions agree with TRBD2. Trimming took 6 bases from V and 0 from J; bases not matched to a gene: 6. This CDR3 is built from 16 residues. The DNA for the CDR3 is TGTGCCAGCAGGTCGGGACTAGCGAAGAGCACAGATACGCAGTATTTT. Residues: CASRSGLAKSTDTQYF.

This clonotype came up a few times. This sequence joins TRBV7-9 and TRBJ2-7; D might be TRBD1 (7 bases). This CDR3 has 13 amino acids. Germline lookup yields CDR1 SEHNR and CDR2 FQNEAQ (reference sequence). The CDR3 here is CATVTDRAGEQYF. DNA for the CDR3: TGTGCTACCGTGACCGACAGGGCGGGAGAGCAGTACTTC.